A selection of T cell receptor beta chains follows, all from one sample in a study of T-cell memory formation after mild COVID-19. TCRdb analysed the 5' RACE reads with MiXCR anew, one entry per CDR3 protein. The table lists approximately 44,000 distinct CDR3 sequences, about 7.1% of them singletons. The sequenced sample was PBMCs or a T cell subset sorted from them (not recorded which). Source of these receptors: a man aged 18 to 35 who had mild COVID-19 (a few samples of this study predate the infection). Cell type and time point are not known. Each CDR3 is given with its conserved first and last residue. The order of the fields is D gene, J gene, clone size, V gene, CDR3 protein, CDR3 DNA. The D gene is left open where the match is weak. The size entry is marked missing in some rows and otherwise reads once, few, many or a size class.

D gene: .
J gene: TRBJ2-1
clone size: .
V gene: TRBV10-3
CDR3 protein: CAIRLGDEQFF
CDR3 DNA: TGTGCCATCAGATTGGGCGATGAGCAGTTCTTC

D gene: .
J gene: TRBJ2-7
clone size: .
V gene: TRBV12-3/TRBV12-4
CDR3 protein: CASSFRGYEQYF
CDR3 DNA: TGTGCCAGCAGTTTTCGGGGGTACGAGCAGTACTTC

D gene: TRBD1
J gene: TRBJ2-5
clone size: many
V gene: TRBV29-1
CDR3 protein: CSVEGTGGKETQYF
CDR3 DNA: TGCAGCGTTGAAGGGACAGGGGGAAAAGAGACCCAGTACTTC

D gene: .
J gene: TRBJ1-2
clone size: many
V gene: TRBV4-3
CDR3 protein: CASSQDSDYGYTF
CDR3 DNA: TGCGCCAGCAGCCAAGATTCGGACTATGGCTACACCTTC

D gene: .
J gene: TRBJ1-1
clone size: once
V gene: TRBV11-2
CDR3 protein: CASRRWGRGYTEAFF
CDR3 DNA: TGTGCCAGCAGAAGATGGGGCAGGGGATACACTGAAGCTTTCTTT

D gene: .
J gene: TRBJ1-1
clone size: few
V gene: TRBV18
CDR3 protein: CASSPLGSGTEAFF
CDR3 DNA: TGTGCCAGCTCACCATTGGGGAGTGGGACTGAAGCTTTCTTT

D gene: .
J gene: TRBJ2-5
clone size: few
V gene: TRBV2
CDR3 protein: CASTFGRMEETQYF
CDR3 DNA: TGTGCCAGTACTTTCGGACGTATGGAGGAGACCCAGTACTTC

D gene: TRBD1
J gene: TRBJ2-2
clone size: .
V gene: TRBV7-2
CDR3 protein: CASSLSPWTGSAGELFF
CDR3 DNA: TGTGCCAGCAGCTTAAGCCCCTGGACAGGATCCGCCGGGGAGCTGTTTTTT

D gene: .
J gene: TRBJ2-5
clone size: .
V gene: TRBV5-1
CDR3 protein: CASSLGILRGAGETQYF
CDR3 DNA: TGCGCCAGCAGCTTGGGAATTCTCAGGGGCGCCGGAGAGACCCAGTACTTC

D gene: TRBD2
J gene: TRBJ2-2
clone size: many
V gene: TRBV6-6
CDR3 protein: CASSSQTSGGPPGELFF
CDR3 DNA: TGTGCCAGCAGTTCCCAGACTAGCGGGGGACCCCCCGGGGAGCTGTTTTTT

D gene: .
J gene: TRBJ2-6
clone size: few
V gene: TRBV10-3
CDR3 protein: CAISPGASGANVLTF
CDR3 DNA: TGTGCCATCAGTCCAGGGGCCTCTGGGGCCAACGTCCTGACTTTC

D gene: TRBD1
J gene: TRBJ1-1
clone size: few
V gene: TRBV7-2
CDR3 protein: CASSPRRTGNEWRTEAFF
CDR3 DNA: TGTGCCAGCAGCCCCCGCCGGACAGGGAATGAATGGAGGACTGAAGCTTTCTTT

D gene: .
J gene: TRBJ2-3
clone size: .
V gene: TRBV7-9
CDR3 protein: CASSLKGTRPYTQYF
CDR3 DNA: TGTGCCAGCAGCTTGAAGGGCACAAGACCATATACGCAGTATTTT

D gene: .
J gene: TRBJ1-5
clone size: many
V gene: TRBV7-2
CDR3 protein: CASSTHRDGEQPQHF
CDR3 DNA: TGTGCCAGCAGCACCCACAGGGACGGAGAACAGCCCCAGCATTTT

D gene: .
J gene: TRBJ1-1
clone size: .
V gene: TRBV12-3/TRBV12-4
CDR3 protein: CASAGRGGSTEAFF
CDR3 DNA: TGTGCCAGCGCAGGGAGGGGGGGTAGCACTGAAGCTTTCTTT

D gene: .
J gene: TRBJ1-2
clone size: few
V gene: TRBV5-4
CDR3 protein: CASSFTGSYGYTF
CDR3 DNA: TGTGCCAGCAGCTTTACAGGGTCCTATGGCTACACCTTC

D gene: TRBD2
J gene: TRBJ2-3
clone size: few
V gene: TRBV7-2
CDR3 protein: CASSLEGLATDTQYF
CDR3 DNA: TGTGCCAGCAGCTTAGAGGGACTAGCGACAGATACGCAGTATTTT

D gene: .
J gene: TRBJ2-1
clone size: .
V gene: TRBV5-1
CDR3 protein: CASSQDVAGNNEQFF
CDR3 DNA: TGCGCCAGCAGCCAGGACGTGGCGGGGAACAATGAGCAGTTCTTC

D gene: .
J gene: TRBJ2-2
clone size: .
V gene: TRBV3-1
CDR3 protein: CASSFTHTGELFF
CDR3 DNA: TGTGCCAGCAGCTTTACTCACACCGGGGAGCTGTTTTTT

D gene: .
J gene: TRBJ2-7
clone size: few
V gene: TRBV19
CDR3 protein: CASSIRTVPSYEQYF
CDR3 DNA: TGTGCCAGTAGTATCCGGACAGTCCCCTCCTACGAGCAGTACTTC

D gene: .
J gene: TRBJ2-3
clone size: many
V gene: TRBV7-2
CDR3 protein: CASSLAVERAQYF
CDR3 DNA: TGTGCCAGCAGCTTAGCGGTAGAACGTGCGCAGTATTTT

D gene: TRBD2
J gene: TRBJ2-3
clone size: many
V gene: TRBV7-2
CDR3 protein: CASSGSGGAGDTQYF
CDR3 DNA: TGTGCCAGCAGCGGTAGCGGGGGGGCTGGAGATACGCAGTATTTT

D gene: TRBD2
J gene: TRBJ2-7
clone size: .
V gene: TRBV5-1
CDR3 protein: CASSPTSGLAYEQYF
CDR3 DNA: TGCGCCAGCAGCCCGACTAGCGGGCTTGCCTACGAGCAGTACTTC

D gene: .
J gene: TRBJ2-5
clone size: many
V gene: TRBV3-1
CDR3 protein: CASSQEGRETQYF
CDR3 DNA: TGTGCCAGCAGCCAAGAAGGAAGGGAGACCCAGTACTTC

D gene: .
J gene: TRBJ2-2
clone size: .
V gene: TRBV6-2/TRBV6-3
CDR3 protein: CASSPTGRINTGELFF
CDR3 DNA: TGTGCCAGCAGTCCCACGGGGCGGATCAACACCGGGGAGCTGTTTTTT

D gene: .
J gene: TRBJ1-1
clone size: .
V gene: TRBV19
CDR3 protein: CASRKSAVGRGKTEAFF
CDR3 DNA: TGTGCCAGTAGAAAGTCGGCCGTGGGCAGAGGGAAGACTGAAGCTTTCTTT

D gene: TRBD2
J gene: TRBJ2-5
clone size: many
V gene: TRBV3-1
CDR3 protein: CASSLGTSGQETQYF
CDR3 DNA: TGTGCCAGCAGCCTCGGGACTAGCGGGCAAGAGACCCAGTACTTC

D gene: .
J gene: TRBJ1-1
clone size: few
V gene: TRBV5-6
CDR3 protein: CASSLGMGSGTEAFF
CDR3 DNA: TGTGCCAGCAGCTTGGGTATGGGATCAGGGACTGAAGCTTTCTTT

D gene: .
J gene: TRBJ1-1
clone size: .
V gene: TRBV5-1
CDR3 protein: CASSVTGTGTEAFF
CDR3 DNA: TGCGCCAGCAGCGTTACAGGGACGGGTACTGAAGCTTTCTTT

D gene: .
J gene: TRBJ2-3
clone size: many
V gene: TRBV7-2
CDR3 protein: CASSLEEGVAEPTDTQYF
CDR3 DNA: TGTGCCAGCAGCTTAGAGGAGGGGGTAGCGGAGCCCACAGATACGCAGTATTTT

D gene: .
J gene: TRBJ2-3
clone size: .
V gene: TRBV20-1
CDR3 protein: CSARGSVGTDTQYF
CDR3 DNA: TGCAGTGCGAGGGGTTCAGTCGGCACAGATACGCAGTATTTT

D gene: TRBD1
J gene: TRBJ1-2
clone size: few
V gene: TRBV29-1
CDR3 protein: CSGTGASRGYTF
CDR3 DNA: TGCAGCGGCACAGGGGCCTCAAGGGGCTACACCTTC

D gene: .
J gene: TRBJ2-1
clone size: few
V gene: TRBV7-2
CDR3 protein: CASSLLGALNEQFF
CDR3 DNA: TGTGCCAGCAGCTTACTCGGGGCCCTCAATGAGCAGTTCTTC

D gene: TRBD1
J gene: TRBJ1-5
clone size: .
V gene: TRBV6-1
CDR3 protein: CASDRGGSNQPQHF
CDR3 DNA: TGTGCCAGCGACAGGGGAGGAAGCAATCAGCCCCAGCATTTT

D gene: .
J gene: TRBJ2-3
clone size: .
V gene: TRBV10-3
CDR3 protein: CAISPRGEGTDTQYF
CDR3 DNA: TGTGCCATCAGCCCGAGGGGGGAGGGCACAGATACGCAGTATTTT

D gene: TRBD2
J gene: TRBJ2-3
clone size: many
V gene: TRBV7-9
CDR3 protein: CASSLTSGAPDTQYF
CDR3 DNA: TGTGCCAGCAGCTTAACTAGCGGGGCGCCAGATACGCAGTATTTT

D gene: .
J gene: TRBJ1-2
clone size: few
V gene: TRBV6-2/TRBV6-3
CDR3 protein: CASSYSMRHRDYGYTF
CDR3 DNA: TGTGCCAGCAGTTACTCGATGCGTCACCGGGACTATGGCTACACCTTC

D gene: .
J gene: TRBJ1-5
clone size: many
V gene: TRBV6-2/TRBV6-3
CDR3 protein: CASSVPPGQPQHF
CDR3 DNA: TGTGCCAGCAGTGTTCCACCGGGTCAGCCCCAGCATTTT

D gene: .
J gene: TRBJ2-3
clone size: .
V gene: TRBV6-1
CDR3 protein: CASSGDWSRQSDTQYF
CDR3 DNA: TGTGCCAGCAGTGGAGACTGGAGCCGACAGTCAGATACGCAGTATTTT

D gene: .
J gene: TRBJ2-3
clone size: few
V gene: TRBV5-1
CDR3 protein: CASSLVGSFGTDTQYF
CDR3 DNA: TGCGCCAGCAGCTTGGTGGGGTCATTCGGCACAGATACGCAGTATTTT

D gene: TRBD2
J gene: TRBJ2-5
clone size: .
V gene: TRBV5-5
CDR3 protein: CASSQLAGAETQYF
CDR3 DNA: TGTGCCAGCAGCCAGCTAGCGGGGGCTGAGACCCAGTACTTC

D gene: .
J gene: TRBJ1-3
clone size: .
V gene: TRBV4-1
CDR3 protein: CASSRRGDGNTIYF
CDR3 DNA: TGCGCCAGCAGCCGGCGAGGTGATGGAAACACCATATATTTT

D gene: TRBD2
J gene: TRBJ2-3
clone size: many
V gene: TRBV6-1
CDR3 protein: CASSEVSLAGTDTQYF
CDR3 DNA: TGTGCCAGCAGTGAAGTTAGCCTAGCGGGGACAGATACGCAGTATTTT

D gene: .
J gene: TRBJ2-3
clone size: many
V gene: TRBV18
CDR3 protein: CASSGGTDTQYF
CDR3 DNA: TGTGCCAGCTCCGGGGGCACAGATACGCAGTATTTT

D gene: .
J gene: TRBJ2-1
clone size: few
V gene: TRBV5-1
CDR3 protein: CASSFTGDWVNEQFF
CDR3 DNA: TGCGCCAGCAGCTTTACGGGGGACTGGGTCAATGAGCAGTTCTTC

D gene: .
J gene: TRBJ2-6
clone size: few
V gene: TRBV30
CDR3 protein: CAWSPGAGLGANVLTF
CDR3 DNA: TGTGCCTGGAGTCCGGGCGCGGGCCTGGGGGCCAACGTCCTGACTTTC

D gene: TRBD1
J gene: TRBJ2-3
clone size: many
V gene: TRBV5-1
CDR3 protein: CASSSSGTATDTQYF
CDR3 DNA: TGCGCCAGCAGTTCCTCCGGGACAGCCACAGATACGCAGTATTTT

D gene: .
J gene: TRBJ1-1
clone size: .
V gene: TRBV30
CDR3 protein: CAWSVQGKVAFF
CDR3 DNA: TGTGCCTGGAGTGTTCAGGGGAAGGTGGCTTTCTTT

D gene: TRBD1
J gene: TRBJ2-7
clone size: many
V gene: TRBV7-9
CDR3 protein: CASSPGGHFYEQYF
CDR3 DNA: TGTGCCAGCAGCCCAGGGGGACACTTCTACGAGCAGTACTTC

D gene: .
J gene: TRBJ1-6
clone size: few
V gene: TRBV12-3/TRBV12-4
CDR3 protein: CASSPNSGSNSPLHF
CDR3 DNA: TGTGCCAGCAGTCCGAATTCAGGGTCGAATTCACCCCTCCACTTT

D gene: TRBD1
J gene: TRBJ1-2
clone size: many
V gene: TRBV7-9
CDR3 protein: CASSYTGVGLYGYTF
CDR3 DNA: TGTGCCAGCAGCTACACAGGGGTAGGCCTCTATGGCTACACCTTC

D gene: .
J gene: TRBJ1-1
clone size: few
V gene: TRBV12-3/TRBV12-4
CDR3 protein: CASRTGFRTEAFF
CDR3 DNA: TGTGCCAGCAGAACAGGGTTTCGCACTGAAGCTTTCTTT

D gene: TRBD1
J gene: TRBJ2-2
clone size: .
V gene: TRBV20-1
CDR3 protein: CSAPNRGPGTGELFF
CDR3 DNA: TGCAGTGCTCCGAACAGGGGGCCGGGCACCGGGGAGCTGTTTTTT

D gene: .
J gene: TRBJ1-2
clone size: .
V gene: TRBV7-8
CDR3 protein: CASSLGGPVDYGYTF
CDR3 DNA: TGTGCCAGCAGCTTAGGAGGCCCCGTGGACTATGGCTACACCTTC

D gene: TRBD1
J gene: TRBJ1-5
clone size: few
V gene: TRBV18
CDR3 protein: CASSMGQPNQPQHF
CDR3 DNA: TGTGCCAGCTCCATGGGACAGCCCAATCAGCCCCAGCATTTT

D gene: .
J gene: TRBJ1-1
clone size: few
V gene: TRBV3-1
CDR3 protein: CASSHRPGRTDTEAFF
CDR3 DNA: TGTGCCAGCAGCCACCGCCCGGGTCGGACGGACACTGAAGCTTTCTTT

D gene: TRBD2
J gene: TRBJ2-1
clone size: medium-sized
V gene: TRBV5-1
CDR3 protein: CASSRSLAGAHNEQFF
CDR3 DNA: TGCGCCAGCAGCCGATCACTAGCGGGGGCCCACAATGAGCAGTTCTTC

D gene: .
J gene: TRBJ2-3
clone size: many
V gene: TRBV5-1
CDR3 protein: CASSRSGVGTDTQYF
CDR3 DNA: TGCGCCAGCAGTCGCTCAGGGGTCGGCACAGATACGCAGTATTTT